The subject of this entry is one T cell receptor (beta chain). This specimen comes from a study of blood T cell repertoires in COVID-19. About the study: Samples taken during acute and convalescent COVID-19 were collected in the United States, Italy and Spain.

Assay: immunoSEQ multiplex PCR; the TCRdb copy retains only in-frame clones and omits some. The top ten clones hold around 3.2% of a sample with a few hundred thousand clones, approximately 86% of them seen once. The CDR3 length is 18 residues. Sequencing was performed on peripheral blood. The chain has TRBV21-1 and TRBJ2-3; no check of the table's D call, TRBD1, against the DNA was made. TRBV21-1 is classified as a pseudogene. This receptor was identified in a woman under 30 with acute or convalescent COVID-19. The CDR3 loop reads CASSKQLGRDRATDTQYF. CDR3 nucleotide sequence: TGTGCCAGCAGCAAACAATTAGGAAGGGACAGGGCCACAGATACGCAGTATTTT.